The 8 T cell receptor beta chains below come from one sample, sequenced in a study of blood T cell repertoires in COVID-19. The protocol was immunoSEQ multiplex PCR, while the TCRdb copy is restricted to in-frame clones and leaves out a portion. The table includes fewer than 35,000 clones, more than 85% detected once. The sample comprised peripheral blood. All receptors derive from a human donor in a cohort sampled during active COVID-19.

The chain joins TRBV5-1 to TRBJ2-7, with D uncertain. Germline V gives CDR1 SGHRS, CDR2 YFSETQ. The CDR3 consists of 14 residues. The V gene lost 0 bases and the J gene lost 5 bases, with 12 bases spanning the gap. The CDR3 DNA reads as TGCGCCAGCAGCTTGGGCGGCGCGGTCCACGAGCAGTACTTC. This gives the protein CASSLGGAVHEQYF.

The chain joins TRBV18 to TRBJ1-1; 7 bases match TRBD1. This CDR3 has 14 residues. Looked up from germline, CDR1 is KGHSH and CDR2 is LQKENI. The V segment lost 3 bases and the J segment 2 bases; nucleotides outside the gene matches: 3. The CDR3 spells CASSPGQQNTEAFF. The CDR3 DNA reads as TGTGCCAGCTCACCGGGACAGCAAAACACTGAAGCTTTCTTT.

The chain is built from TRBV5-6 and TRBJ1-2; D perhaps matches TRBD1 (6 bases). The CDR3 sequence is 16 residues long. The germline V gene has CDR1 SGHDT and CDR2 YYEEEE. Trimming took off 0 bases at V and 3 bases at J, with 15 bases between the two ends. The CDR3 region is CASSLAAGGRYYGYTF. CDR3 coding DNA: TGTGCCAGCAGCTTGGCTGCCGGGGGGCGCTACTATGGCTACACCTTC.

This chain connects TRBV18 to TRBJ1-1; D not resolved. The CDR3 is 15 residues long. V lost 2 bases and J lost 6, with 16 bases in between. Germline V gene data show CDR1 as KGHSH and CDR2 as LQKENI. The CDR3 DNA reads TGTGCCAGCTCACCAGGGCGTATGGATGAGTCTGAAGCTTTCTTT. Translated: CASSPGRMDESEAFF.

The chain uses TRBV30 and TRBJ1-4, with a weak D call TRBD1 (5 bases). This CDR3 comprises 14 residues. The germline gives CDR1 GTSNPN, CDR2 SVGIG (reference sequence). V was clipped by 3 bases and J by 6 bases, with 14 bases between them. The CDR3: CAWSPGWGDEKLFF. The CDR3, as DNA: TGTGCCTGGAGCCCCGGTTGGGGGGATGAAAAACTGTTTTTT.

This chain connects TRBV16 to TRBJ1-1; D is unresolved. The V end was cut by 1 base, the J end by 0 bases, with 12 bases between. The CDR3 is made up of 16 amino acids. Germline V lookup: CDR1 KGHSY, CDR2 FQNENV. DNA for the CDR3: TGTGCCAGCAGCCAATTACGGGTCGGGGTGAACACTGAAGCTTTCTTT. The encoded protein is CASSQLRVGVNTEAFF. Full variable domain (outside the CDR3, taken from reference TRBV16 and TRBJ1-1): GEEVAQTPKHLVRGEGQKAKLYCAPIKGHSYVFWYQQVLKNEFKFLISFQNENVFDETGMPKERFSAKCLPNSPCSLEIQATKLEDSAVYFCASSQLRVGVNTEAFFGQGTRLTVV.

The chain uses TRBV4-2 and TRBJ2-7; 13 bases line up with TRBD2. Germline V gene lookup returns CDR1 LGHNA and CDR2 YNFKEQ. The CDR3 loop spans 15 amino acids. J gave up 6 bases and V 6 bases, and 8 bases lay outside the gene matches. CDR3 residues: CASSQRLAGGSEQYF. The CDR3 DNA reads as TGTGCCAGCAGTCAAAGACTAGCGGGAGGATCCGAGCAGTACTTC.

This chain links TRBV5-4 with TRBJ1-2, with a weak D call TRBD1 (5 bases). Trimming pared 0 bases from V and 5 bases from J, leaving 11 bases between. This CDR3 is 14 amino acids long. Germline CDR1 is SGHNT and CDR2 is YYREEE (reference sequence). In nucleotides, the CDR3 is TGTGCCAGCAGCTTGGTGGTTCAGGGTTATGGCTACACCTTC. Its translation is CASSLVVQGYGYTF.